This TCR beta chain is drawn from a study of monozygotic twins with cystic fibrosis. As regards this clone: The target antigen is unknown.

Libraries were prepared by immunoSEQ multiplex PCR; TCRdb keeps only in-frame clonotypes and omits some of them. The repertoire includes around 33,000 clones, 84% of them detected once, and roughly 1.8% sits in the top ten. Germline CDR1 and CDR2: SGHDN and FVKESK. CDR3 size: 12 residues. Trimming shortened V by 4 bases and J by 0 bases, and 4 bases separated the two germline ends. Study-level findings and limits: Low clonality (median about 0.0095) suggested a mostly naive repertoire.

Sequenced sample: blood. The chain recombines TRBV14 with TRBJ2-7; no reliable D call. The receptor was isolated from a girl aged 2-10 years with cystic fibrosis. CDR3 loop: CASSRSSYEQYF. CDR3 coding DNA: TGTGCCAGCAGCCGCAGCTCCTACGAGCAGTACTTC.